The entry below describes one TCR beta chain. Its specificity is not known. Primers: 60 Vbeta forward and 13 Jbeta reverse. TCRdb keeps only in-frame clones here, not all; method: immunoSEQ multiplex PCR. Seen here are 150,000 to 200,000 clones, approximately 59% observed once, and the top ten hold 2.5% to 3%. The data are from a study of cytomegalovirus exposure and HLA in healthy donors. Study-wide points: In a later analysis, donors in an Asian-associated ancestry cluster reportedly had fewer N-insertions in productive TCRs than the cohort mean. Accurate predictions that matched the HLA-A and HLA-B alleles of most subjects were reportedly made from TCR beta sequences. Later analysis identified a missense DCLRE1C variant that was linked to TCR beta V- and J-gene trimming. Later on, an analysis tied over 15,000 TCR beta sequences to HLA alleles at 0.05 false discovery rate.

V lost 6 bases and J lost 6, with 12 bases in between. This CDR3 has 13 residues. Germline assignment: CDR1 MNHEY and CDR2 SVGAGI. The V and J genes are TRBV6-5 and TRBJ2-1; D is possibly TRBD2 (5 bases). The specimen sequenced was PBMCs. This receptor was taken from a man aged 35 to 55 in good health and CMV-seronegative. CDR3: CASRTSAGNEQFF. The CDR3 DNA reads TGTGCCAGCAGGACATCGGCGGGCAATGAGCAGTTCTTC.